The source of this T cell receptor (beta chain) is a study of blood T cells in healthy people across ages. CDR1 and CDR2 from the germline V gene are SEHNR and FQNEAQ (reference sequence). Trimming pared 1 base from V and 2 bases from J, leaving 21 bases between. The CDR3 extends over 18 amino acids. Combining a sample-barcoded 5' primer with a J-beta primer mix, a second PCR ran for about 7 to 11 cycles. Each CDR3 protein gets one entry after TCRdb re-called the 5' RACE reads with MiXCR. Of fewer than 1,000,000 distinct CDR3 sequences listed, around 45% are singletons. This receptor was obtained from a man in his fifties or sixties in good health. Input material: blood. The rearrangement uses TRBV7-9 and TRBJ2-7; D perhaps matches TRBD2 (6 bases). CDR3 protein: CASSLVSSFQGGPYEQYF. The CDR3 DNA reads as TGTGCCAGCAGCTTAGTTAGTAGTTTCCAGGGAGGCCCCTACGAGCAGTACTTC. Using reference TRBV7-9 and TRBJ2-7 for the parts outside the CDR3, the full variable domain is DTGVSQNPRHKITKRGQNVTFRCDPISEHNRLYWYRQTLGQGPEFLTYFQNEAQLEKSRLLSDRFSAERPKGSFSTLEIQRTEQGDSAMYLCASSLVSSFQGGPYEQYFGPGTRLTVT.